This is a list of T cell receptor beta chains from one sample in a study of beta chain features in type 1 diabetes. Sequencing was performed with immunoSEQ multiplex PCR; in TCRdb, only in-frame clones are kept and a portion is missing. The sample lists hundreds of thousands of clones; roughly 15% were seen once. What was sequenced was naive CD4+ T cells from blood. The receptors were gathered from a man aged 18 to 29 with type 1 diabetes. Each CDR3 is given with its conserved first and last residue. Fields, in order: J gene, V gene, clone size, D gene, CDR3 protein, CDR3 DNA. The D gene is left open where the match is weak. Clone size is shown for a subset of rows, as once, few, many or a class of expanded clone.

TRBJ2-7,TRBV30,-,TRBD1,CAWRFPGQLFEQYF,TGTGCCTGGAGGTTTCCGGGACAGCTATTCGAGCAGTACTTC
TRBJ2-1,TRBV10-3,-,-,CAISRSAVEYNEQFF,TGTGCCATCAGTCGATCGGCGGTTGAGTACAATGAGCAGTTCTTC
TRBJ2-5,TRBV11-2,-,-,CASSLAGGLQETQYF,TGTGCCAGCAGCTTAGCGGGGGGCCTCCAAGAGACCCAGTACTTC
TRBJ2-7,TRBV28,-,-,CASRHPLSYEQYF,TGTGCCAGCAGACACCCTCTCTCCTACGAGCAGTACTTC
TRBJ2-1,TRBV5-4,-,TRBD1,CASSFRQGNEQFF,TGTGCCAGCAGCTTTAGACAGGGAAATGAGCAGTTCTTC
TRBJ1-5,TRBV6-6,few,TRBD1,CASRGQGSQPQHF,TGTGCCAGCAGGGGACAGGGTAGTCAGCCCCAGCATTTT
TRBJ2-5,TRBV5-1,few,TRBD2,CASSIGGLAGGETQYF,TGCGCCAGCAGCATTGGAGGACTAGCGGGGGGAGAGACCCAGTACTTC
TRBJ2-7,TRBV18,few,-,CASSPLPTVYEQYF,TGTGCCAGCTCACCCCTACCCACTGTCTACGAGCAGTACTTC
TRBJ2-5,TRBV5-4,-,-,CASSLETGGETQYF,TGTGCCAGCAGCTTGGAAACCGGCGGGGAGACCCAGTACTTC
TRBJ1-2,TRBV28,few,-,CASSGPHRGYTF,TGTGCCAGCAGTGGACCACACAGGGGCTACACCTTC
TRBJ2-1,TRBV2,few,TRBD2,CASSKTSPSRNEQFF,TGTGCCAGCAGCAAGACTAGCCCCTCTCGCAATGAGCAGTTCTTC
TRBJ1-5,TRBV19,-,-,CASSYQGSNQPQHF,TGTGCCAGTAGTTATCAGGGTAGCAATCAGCCCCAGCATTTT
TRBJ1-2,TRBV4-1,few,-,CASSQVSSPRQPGIYGYTF,TGCGCCAGCAGCCAAGTATCTTCCCCCCGGCAGCCCGGGATTTATGGCTACACCTTC
TRBJ2-2,TRBV11-2,-,-,CASSLGTGGELFF,TGTGCCAGCAGCTTAGGCACAGGCGGGGAGCTGTTTTTT
TRBJ1-1,TRBV7-2,-,-,CASSLFRGVEAFF,TGTGCCAGCAGCTTATTCCGCGGCGTTGAAGCTTTCTTT
TRBJ2-6,TRBV29-1,-,-,CSVGSTSGANVLTF,TGCAGCGTCGGTAGCACCTCTGGGGCCAACGTCCTGACTTTC
TRBJ2-1,TRBV28,few,-,CASSSYYTNEQFF,TGTGCCAGCAGTTCTTACTACACCAATGAGCAGTTCTTC
TRBJ2-7,TRBV7-2,-,-,CASSQFNEQYF,TGTGCCAGCAGCCAGTTTAACGAGCAGTACTTC
TRBJ1-5,TRBV18,-,TRBD1,CASSLGTATLSQPQHF,TGTGCCAGCTCACTCGGGACAGCGACCCTCAGTCAGCCCCAGCATTTT
TRBJ1-6,TRBV7-9,-,-,CASSLRGSYNSPLHF,TGTGCCAGCAGCTTACGGGGTTCCTATAATTCACCCCTCCACTTT
TRBJ2-5,TRBV6-5,-,TRBD1,CASSYGQVQETQYF,TGTGCCAGCAGTTACGGACAGGTCCAAGAGACCCAGTACTTC
TRBJ2-7,TRBV6-5,-,TRBD2,CAKEGLAGPSYEQYF,TGTGCCAAGGAGGGACTAGCGGGACCCTCCTACGAGCAGTACTTC
TRBJ1-2,TRBV28,few,-,CASSFRFGGFDF,TGTGCCAGCAGTTTTCGGTTCGGCGGGTTCGATTTC
TRBJ2-3,TRBV5-4,few,TRBD2,CASSSSRTSGVDTQYF,TGTGCCAGCAGCTCAAGCAGGACTAGCGGGGTGGATACGCAGTATTTT
TRBJ1-4,TRBV27,-,-,CASTSRTPGEKLFF,TGTGCCAGCACTTCGAGAACGCCGGGTGAAAAACTGTTTTTT
TRBJ1-6,TRBV30,few,TRBD1,CAWGGQGVSPLHF,TGTGCCTGGGGAGGACAGGGCGTTTCACCCCTCCACTTT
TRBJ2-3,TRBV10-1,-,-,CASSESGLSQYF,TGCGCCAGCAGTGAGTCGGGACTGTCGCAGTATTTT
TRBJ2-1,TRBV29-1,many,-,CSVEDLDSRSWFF,TGCAGCGTTGAAGATCTGGACAGCCGTTCATGGTTCTTC
TRBJ2-7,TRBV4-2,few,TRBD2,CASSQTSGSDYEQYF,TGTGCCAGCAGCCAAACTAGCGGGAGTGATTACGAGCAGTACTTC